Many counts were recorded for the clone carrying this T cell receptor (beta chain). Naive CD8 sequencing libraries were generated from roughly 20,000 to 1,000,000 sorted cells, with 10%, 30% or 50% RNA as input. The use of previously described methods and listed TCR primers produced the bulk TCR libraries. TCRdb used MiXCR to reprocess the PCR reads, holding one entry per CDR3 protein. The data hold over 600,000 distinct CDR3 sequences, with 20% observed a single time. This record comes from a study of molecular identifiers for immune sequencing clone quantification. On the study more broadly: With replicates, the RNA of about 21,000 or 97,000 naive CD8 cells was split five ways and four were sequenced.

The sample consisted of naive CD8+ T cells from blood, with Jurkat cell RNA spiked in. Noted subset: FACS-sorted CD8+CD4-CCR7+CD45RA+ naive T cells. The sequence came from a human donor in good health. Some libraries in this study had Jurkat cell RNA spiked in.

This CDR3 reads CASSADRFTLNTEAFF. The DNA for the CDR3 is TGTGCCAGCAGCGCGGACAGGTTTACCTTGAACACTGAAGCTTTCTTT. The chain employs TRBV14 and TRBJ1-1; 7 bases fit TRBD1. Trimming took 5 bases from V and 0 from J; bases not matched to a gene: 9. Germline-derived CDR1 and CDR2 are SGHDN and FVKESK. The CDR3 is 16 residues long.